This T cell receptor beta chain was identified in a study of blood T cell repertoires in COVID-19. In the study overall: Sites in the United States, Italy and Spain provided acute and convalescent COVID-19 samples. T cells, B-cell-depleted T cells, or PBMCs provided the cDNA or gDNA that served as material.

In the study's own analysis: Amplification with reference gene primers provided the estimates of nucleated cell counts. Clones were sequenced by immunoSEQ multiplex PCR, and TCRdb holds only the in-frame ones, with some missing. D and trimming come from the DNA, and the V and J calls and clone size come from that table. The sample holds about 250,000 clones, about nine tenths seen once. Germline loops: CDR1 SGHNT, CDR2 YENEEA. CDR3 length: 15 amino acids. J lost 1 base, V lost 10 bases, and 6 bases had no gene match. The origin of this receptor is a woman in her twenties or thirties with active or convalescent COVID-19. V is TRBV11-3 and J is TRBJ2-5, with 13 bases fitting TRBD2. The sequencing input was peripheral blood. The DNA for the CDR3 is TGTGCCACTTCAAGGACTAGCGGGGGCCAAGAGACCCAGTACTTC. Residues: CATSRTSGGQETQYF.